The rows below give T cell receptor beta chains drawn from one sample of a study of blood T cell repertoires in COVID-19. Some clones are missing from TCRdb's copy, which holds only in-frame ones; the method was immunoSEQ multiplex PCR. This sample has about 270,000 clones, with 75% to 90% found just once. Source material: PBMCs or T cells enriched from blood (not recorded which). These receptors were collected from a woman in her thirties with acute COVID-19. Each CDR3 is given with its conserved first and last residue.

CDR3 length: 14; V gene: TRBV5-1; CDR3 protein: CASSLASTSNEQFF
CDR3 length: 16; V gene: TRBV19; CDR3 protein: CAASSKVQGPQETQYF
CDR3 length: 17; V gene: TRBV29-1; CDR3 protein: CSVLGQGARSGAYEQYF
CDR3 length: 15; V gene: TRBV3-1/TRBV3-2; CDR3 protein: CASSQEFDRGIGYTF
CDR3 length: 13; V gene: TRBV28; CDR3 protein: CASSPTPGLWSYF
CDR3 length: 21; V gene: TRBV10-3; CDR3 protein: CAISEFPGLAGKIGSYNEQFF
CDR3 length: 16; V gene: TRBV19; CDR3 protein: CASSTTQVAGANVLTF
CDR3 length: 13; V gene: TRBV6-5; CDR3 protein: CATRTGGADTQYF
CDR3 length: 14; V gene: TRBV28; CDR3 protein: CASSTPTGPYEQYF
CDR3 length: 13; V gene: TRBV7-9; CDR3 protein: CASSGQVSSGYTF
CDR3 length: 17; V gene: TRBV12-5; CDR3 protein: CASGLAWEGLRNGEQFF
CDR3 length: 20; V gene: TRBV7-3; CDR3 protein: CASSSHLPRDRVNYATEAFF
CDR3 length: 13; V gene: TRBV29-1; CDR3 protein: CSVGQGTYNEQFF
CDR3 length: 15; V gene: TRBV27; CDR3 protein: CASSSQGAVFYEQYF
CDR3 length: 15; V gene: TRBV5-4; CDR3 protein: CASSWGTGGHNEQFF
CDR3 length: 10; V gene: TRBV28; CDR3 protein: CASSINEQFF
CDR3 length: 15; V gene: TRBV6-5; CDR3 protein: CASSKLAGETGELFF
CDR3 length: 17; V gene: TRBV4-1; CDR3 protein: CASSQDRGLYGGEKLFF
CDR3 length: 14; V gene: TRBV7-2; CDR3 protein: CASSPPDRDYGYTF
CDR3 length: 13; V gene: TRBV28; CDR3 protein: CASTMSGYNEQFF
CDR3 length: 17; V gene: TRBV4-3; CDR3 protein: CASSHGRQGPSTDTQYF
CDR3 length: 19; V gene: TRBV18; CDR3 protein: CASSPLSTGGRPRGNEQFF
CDR3 length: 12; V gene: TRBV5-8; CDR3 protein: CASSSRIYEQYF
CDR3 length: 15; V gene: TRBV19; CDR3 protein: CASRGQGADSSPLHF
CDR3 length: 13; V gene: TRBV10-3; CDR3 protein: CAISENPPGEQYF
CDR3 length: 11; V gene: TRBV12-3/TRBV12-4; CDR3 protein: CASSSNQPQHF
CDR3 length: 16; V gene: TRBV5-1; CDR3 protein: CASSSGLSGSGDTQYF
CDR3 length: 15; V gene: TRBV3-1/TRBV3-2; CDR3 protein: CASSPQVSFLYEQYF
CDR3 length: 16; V gene: TRBV6-6; CDR3 protein: CASSSASGSSYNEQFF
CDR3 length: 15; V gene: TRBV18; CDR3 protein: CASSAHRDRGVEQYF
CDR3 length: 14; V gene: TRBV6-2/TRBV6-3; CDR3 protein: CASSFGTSGNEQFF
CDR3 length: 16; V gene: TRBV6-5; CDR3 protein: CASSYSYGTFNTEAFF
CDR3 length: 15; V gene: TRBV27; CDR3 protein: CASSTLGLAGDTQYF
CDR3 length: 17; V gene: TRBV9; CDR3 protein: CASSVGVTSHGEYEQYF
CDR3 length: 11; V gene: TRBV7-9; CDR3 protein: CASSLSHEAFF
CDR3 length: 13; V gene: TRBV25-1; CDR3 protein: CASDTSGNPEQFF
CDR3 length: 17; V gene: TRBV2; CDR3 protein: CASAGAYLGQEDYGYTF
CDR3 length: 13; V gene: TRBV24-1; CDR3 protein: CATSKGGWQPQHF
CDR3 length: 15; V gene: TRBV30; CDR3 protein: CAWRSGAGAGETQYF
CDR3 length: 16; V gene: TRBV10-2; CDR3 protein: CASTEGLAGFSYEQYF
CDR3 length: 14; V gene: TRBV28; CDR3 protein: CASRPGTITYEQYF
CDR3 length: 13; V gene: TRBV10-3; CDR3 protein: CAIRNAGDQPQHF
CDR3 length: 19; V gene: TRBV10-3; CDR3 protein: CAITRTGSMHVPGANVLTF
CDR3 length: 18; V gene: TRBV6-2/TRBV6-3; CDR3 protein: CASSTPPGTGVSGEKLFF
CDR3 length: 16; V gene: TRBV7-8; CDR3 protein: CASSGQGQGVRDTQYF
CDR3 length: 14; V gene: TRBV5-1; CDR3 protein: CASSSENDSYEQYF
CDR3 length: 18; V gene: TRBV28; CDR3 protein: CASTTAGRKRFSNQPQHF
CDR3 length: 13; V gene: TRBV7-3; CDR3 protein: CASSLIAGAEAFF
CDR3 length: 16; V gene: TRBV5-1; CDR3 protein: CASSLVAGENTGELFF